A single sample gave rise to the 32 T cell receptor beta chains below, sequenced in a study of T cells expressing NK-cell markers. From the 5' RACE reads, TCRdb lists one entry per CDR3 protein and no DNA. The table for this sample gives about 30,000 distinct CDR3 sequences. The sample comprised blood T cells: a sorted CD56 or NKG2C T cell subset, CD4+ or CD8+ T cells, or bulk PBMC T cells (not recorded which). The source is a woman aged 18 to 75 in good health.

This chain connects TRBV15 to TRBJ1-1; TCRdb names TRBD1, which stays unverified in the absence of DNA. Germline V gene data show CDR1 as LNHNV and CDR2 as YYDKDF (reference sequence). The CDR3 contains 15 residues. The CDR3 reads CATSRGGTGATEAFF.

The gene calls are TRBV2 and TRBJ2-1; the TRBD2 assignment by TCRdb is unverifiable without DNA. This CDR3 comprises 13 residues. The germline gives CDR1 SNHLY, CDR2 FYNNEI. The CDR3 here is CASSVSHLNEQFF.

The rearrangement uses TRBV9 and TRBJ2-5; as DNA is missing, the TRBD2 call by TCRdb cannot be tested. This CDR3 has 16 residues. Germline CDR1 reads SGDLS; CDR2 reads YYNGEE. The CDR3 region is CASSVESGGALETQYF.

This chain links TRBV5-1 with TRBJ1-2; checking the TCRdb D call of TRBD1 is not possible without DNA. CDR3 length equals 15 residues. Per the germline V gene, CDR1 is SGHRS and CDR2 is YFSETQ. This chain's CDR3 is CAVRGTGSDWGDYTF.

The chain uses TRBV4-1 and TRBJ2-1; absent DNA, TCRdb's TRBD2 call cannot be checked. Germline V CDR1 and CDR2: MGHRA, YSYEKL. CDR3 length equals 17 residues. CDR3 sequence: CASSQRPGLADHNEQFF.

This rearrangement joins TRBV28 to TRBJ2-7; absent DNA, TCRdb's TRBD2 call cannot be checked. Germline CDR1 is MDHEN and CDR2 is SYDVKM. This CDR3 spans 18 amino acids. CDR3 residues: CASSLSSSGRVSSYEQYF.

The CDR3: CASSLEGQRGGETQYF. This chain links TRBV12-3 or TRBV12-4 with TRBJ2-5; TCRdb selects TRBD2, and the lack of DNA leaves this call unchecked. The CDR3 is made up of 16 amino acids.

The chain links TRBV12-3 or TRBV12-4 to TRBJ2-3; TCRdb outputs TRBD2, but without DNA this stays unchecked. The CDR3 extends over 14 amino acids. CDR3 amino acids: CASSPSLGTDTQYF.

The V gene is TRBV18, the J gene TRBJ2-1. CDR1 KGHSH and CDR2 LQKENI come from the germline V gene. The CDR3 consists of 16 residues. CDR3 in amino acids: CASSPPTGSSYNEQFF.

The chain employs TRBV7-9 and TRBJ1-1; TCRdb designates TRBD1, a call that cannot be tested without DNA. This CDR3 comprises 13 residues. Germline loops: CDR1 SEHNR, CDR2 FQNEAQ (reference sequence). This CDR3 is CASSQGINTEAFF.

The chain couples TRBV7-3 to TRBJ1-2; TCRdb selects TRBD1, and the lack of DNA leaves this call unchecked. Germline V gene data show CDR1 as SGHTA and CDR2 as FQGTGA. The CDR3 covers 11 residues. The CDR3 sequence is CASGVGAGYTF.

The gene calls are TRBV21-1 and TRBJ2-1; TCRdb designates TRBD1, a call that cannot be tested without DNA. TRBV21-1 is termed a pseudogene. The CDR3 loop spans 18 amino acids. The CDR3 sequence is CASSKAGLSGVSYNEQFF.

The rearrangement joins TRBV29-1 to TRBJ1-2; absent DNA, TCRdb's TRBD1 call cannot be checked. The CDR3 runs to 11 residues. Germline lookup yields CDR1 SQVTM and CDR2 ANQGSEA. CDR3 in amino acids: CSATAGWGYTF.

V and J are TRBV5-1 and TRBJ2-7; the D call from TCRdb, TRBD1, cannot be confirmed without DNA. Germline CDR1 is SGHRS and CDR2 is YFSETQ. The CDR3 length is 15 residues. CDR3 loop: CASSLSVQAPYEQYF.

J is TRBJ1-5 and V is TRBV12-3 or TRBV12-4. The CDR3 runs to 13 residues. The CDR3 sequence is CASSFDRNQPQHF.

The chain has TRBV4-1 and TRBJ1-2; TCRdb's D gene call, TRBD1, goes unchecked for lack of DNA. CDR3 length equals 17 residues. Germline loops: CDR1 MGHRA, CDR2 YSYEKL. CDR3 in amino acids: CASSQDGRGLGDYGYTF.

CDR3 sequence reads: CASSVTENYGYTF. V usage is TRBV9 and J usage is TRBJ1-2. Germline lookup yields CDR1 SGDLS and CDR2 YYNGEE. CDR3 size: 13 residues. Complete variable domain (other parts from reference TRBV9 and TRBJ1-2): DSGVTQTPKHLITATGQRVTLRCSPRSGDLSVYWYQQSLDQGLQFLIQYYNGEERAKGNILERFSAQQFPDLHSELNLSSLELGDSALYFCASSVTENYGYTFGSGTRLTVV.

This sequence joins TRBV5-1 and TRBJ2-2; TCRdb's D gene call, TRBD1, goes unchecked for lack of DNA. This CDR3 spans 20 amino acids. Germline V lookup: CDR1 SGHRS, CDR2 YFSETQ. The CDR3 sequence is CASSLALPRDRDPNTGELFF.

The chain couples TRBV27 to TRBJ2-5; absent DNA, TCRdb's TRBD2 call cannot be checked. The CDR3 covers 16 residues. Germline CDR1 reads MNHEY; CDR2 reads SMNVEV (reference sequence). CDR3 in amino acids: CASSLPGDEYQETQYF.

The V gene is TRBV5-1, the J gene TRBJ2-1; TCRdb lists TRBD1, though no DNA is available to test this call. Per the germline V gene, CDR1 is SGHRS and CDR2 is YFSETQ. The CDR3 sequence is 16 residues long. This CDR3 reads CASSLGTGGFRDEQFF.

The chain is built from TRBV5-1 and TRBJ2-1; TCRdb picks TRBD1, but there is no DNA to check that call. This CDR3 has 14 residues. Germline CDR1 is SGHRS and CDR2 is YFSETQ. CDR3 in amino acids: CASSLAGRDHEQFF.

CDR3 amino acids: CASSRQGYEQFF. The rearrangement links TRBV27 to TRBJ2-1; TCRdb lists TRBD1, though no DNA is available to test this call. The CDR3 is 12 residues long. Germline V gives CDR1 MNHEY, CDR2 SMNVEV (reference sequence).

The chain carries TRBV4-2 and TRBJ2-3; TCRdb gives TRBD2 as the D gene, but with no DNA this cannot be confirmed. Germline V gene data show CDR1 as LGHNA and CDR2 as YNFKEQ. This CDR3 has 17 residues. The CDR3 sequence: CASSQVVAGATTDTQYF.

V usage is TRBV27 and J usage is TRBJ2-1; the TCRdb call, TRBD2, lacks DNA for checking. Per germline, CDR1 MNHEY and CDR2 SMNVEV (reference sequence). The CDR3 has 16 amino acids. CDR3 sequence: CASSLGVSGSYNEQFF.

The gene calls are TRBV7-6 and TRBJ2-7; TCRdb picks TRBD2, but there is no DNA to check that call. The CDR3 contains 14 residues. Germline V gene data show CDR1 as SGHVS and CDR2 as FNYEAQ. The CDR3 sequence is CASSLLRGSYEQYF. The entire variable domain, with the rest obtained from reference TRBV7-6 and TRBJ2-7, is as follows: GAGVSQSPRYKVTKRGQDVALRCDPISGHVSLYWYRQALGQGPEFLTYFNYEAQQDKSGLPNDRFSAERPEGSISTLTIQRTEQRDSAMYRCASSLLRGSYEQYFGPGTRLTVT.

CDR3 residues: CASSVLAGGGEQFF. This chain connects TRBV7-8 to TRBJ2-1; TCRdb selects TRBD2, and the lack of DNA leaves this call unchecked. In germline, CDR1 is SGHVS, CDR2 FQNEAQ. The CDR3 has 14 residues.

The gene calls are TRBV2 and TRBJ2-3; the TCRdb call, TRBD2, lacks DNA for checking. CDR1 and CDR2 (germline): SNHLY, FYNNEI. The CDR3 is made up of 14 amino acids. The CDR3: CASSDRGAPDTQYF.

The chain combines TRBV7-8 with TRBJ1-1. The CDR3 is 12 residues long. Germline CDR1 is SGHVS and CDR2 is FQNEAQ. CDR3 region: CASSLDYTEAFF.

The J gene is TRBJ2-5, the V gene TRBV12-3 or TRBV12-4; TCRdb reports TRBD2, a call that lacks DNA to check it against. The CDR3 totals 15 residues. CDR3 protein: CASSLIAGEVETQYF.

The chain combines TRBV29-1 with TRBJ2-1; the D call from TCRdb, TRBD2, cannot be confirmed without DNA. This CDR3 is 13 amino acids long. From germline, CDR1 is SQVTM and CDR2 ANQGSEA. This chain's CDR3 is CSVAGGPGNEQFF.

The J gene is TRBJ1-4, the V gene TRBV4-1. CDR3 length: 14 amino acids. Germline V gene sequence: CDR1 MGHRA, CDR2 YSYEKL. CDR3 sequence reads: CASSQEELAAQLFF.

The rearrangement links TRBV7-9 to TRBJ2-1; TCRdb designates TRBD1, a call that cannot be tested without DNA. Germline V gene sequence: CDR1 SEHNR, CDR2 FQNEAQ (reference sequence). CDR3 length: 16 amino acids. The chain's CDR3 is CASSPPQGPEYNEQFF. The variable domain in full, with the rest retrieved from reference TRBV7-9 and TRBJ2-1, is DTGVSQNPRHKITKRGQNVTFRCDPISEHNRLYWYRQTLGQGPEFLTYFQNEAQLEKSRLLSDRFSAERPKGSFSTLEIQRTEQGDSAMYLCASSPPQGPEYNEQFFGPGTRLTVL.